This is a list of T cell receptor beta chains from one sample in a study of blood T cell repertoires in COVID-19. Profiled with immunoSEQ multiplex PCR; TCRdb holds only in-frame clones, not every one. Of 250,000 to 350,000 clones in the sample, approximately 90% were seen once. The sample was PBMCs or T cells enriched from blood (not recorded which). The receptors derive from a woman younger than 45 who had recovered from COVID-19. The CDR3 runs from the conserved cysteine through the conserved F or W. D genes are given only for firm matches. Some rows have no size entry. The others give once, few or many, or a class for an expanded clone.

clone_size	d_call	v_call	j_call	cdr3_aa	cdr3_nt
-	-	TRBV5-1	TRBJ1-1	CASSETAQVRNTEAFF	TGCGCCAGCAGCGAAACCGCACAGGTTCGGAACACTGAAGCTTTCTTT
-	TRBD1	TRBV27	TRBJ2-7	CASTYGTGYEQYF	TGTGCCAGCACCTATGGGACAGGCTACGAGCAGTACTTC
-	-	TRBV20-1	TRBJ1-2	CSASPEFGHGYTF	TGCAGTGCTAGTCCGGAATTTGGGCATGGCTACACCTTC
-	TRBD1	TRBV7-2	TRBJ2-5	CASSLGGQGAETQYF	TGTGCCAGCAGCTTAGGGGGACAGGGGGCAGAGACCCAGTACTTC
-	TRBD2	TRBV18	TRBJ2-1	CASSPVPGLAYNEQFF	TGTGCCAGCTCACCGGTACCGGGACTAGCTTACAATGAGCAGTTCTTC
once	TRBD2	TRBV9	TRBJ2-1	CASSAYGTSGGANEQFF	TGTGCCAGCAGCGCCTACGGGACTAGCGGGGGAGCAAATGAGCAGTTCTTC
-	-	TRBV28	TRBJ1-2	CASSLPPANYGYTF	TGTGCCAGCAGTTTACCCCCCGCTAACTATGGCTACACCTTC
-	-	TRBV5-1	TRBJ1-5	CASSLEGQSNQPQHF	TGCGCCAGCAGCTTGGAAGGACAGAGCAATCAGCCCCAGCATTTT
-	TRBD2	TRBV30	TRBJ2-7	CAWNFGAGGPYEQYF	TGTGCCTGGAACTTTGGAGCGGGAGGGCCCTACGAGCAGTACTTC
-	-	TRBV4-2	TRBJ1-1	CASSLLTQRGGGGTEAFF	TGTGCCAGCAGCCTCCTAACCCAGAGGGGAGGGGGGGGCACTGAAGCTTTCTTT
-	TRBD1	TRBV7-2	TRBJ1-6	CASSLGTAFNSPLHF	TGTGCCAGCAGCCTCGGGACAGCGTTTAATTCACCCCTCCACTTT
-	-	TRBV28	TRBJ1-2	CASTSSRTVYGYTF	TGTGCCAGCACCTCCTCACGTACTGTCTATGGCTACACCTTC
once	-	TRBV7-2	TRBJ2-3	CASSLGWLTDTQYF	TGTGCCAGCAGCTTAGGCTGGCTCACAGATACGCAGTATTTT
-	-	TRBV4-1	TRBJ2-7	CASSQGGDSYEQYF	TGCGCCAGCAGCCAAGGCGGAGACTCCTACGAGCAGTACTTC
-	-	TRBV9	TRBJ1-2	CASSVVTGDYGYTF	TGTGCCAGCAGCGTAGTAACGGGGGACTATGGCTACACCTTC
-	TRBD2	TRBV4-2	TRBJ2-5	CASSQGALAGETQYF	TGTGCCAGCAGCCAAGGCGCGTTAGCGGGAGAGACCCAGTACTTC
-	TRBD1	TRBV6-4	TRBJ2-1	CASSVHRGNEQFF	TGTGCCAGCAGTGTTCACAGGGGGAATGAGCAGTTCTTC
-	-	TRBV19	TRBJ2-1	CASSIDPPGSYNEQFF	TGTGCCAGTAGTATAGATCCGCCAGGCTCCTACAATGAGCAGTTCTTC
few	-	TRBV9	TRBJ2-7	CASSVEPSSYEQYF	TGTGCCAGCAGCGTAGAGCCGAGCTCCTACGAGCAGTACTTC
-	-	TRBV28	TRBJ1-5	CASSQGSQPQHF	TGTGCCAGCAGTCAGGGATCTCAGCCCCAGCATTTT